These 9 T cell receptor beta chains were sequenced from one sample in a study of Graves' ophthalmopathy and Graves' hyperthyroidism. Amplifying from RNA transcripts, the study obtained TCR beta CDR3 regions. HTBI primers primed a first-round RT-PCR, and a second-round multiplex PCR followed. TCRdb reprocessed the multiplex PCR reads via MiXCR and lists one record per CDR3 protein. The sample holds approximately 380,000 distinct CDR3 sequences; over 20% are singletons and the top ten take approximately 3%. The sample comprised peripheral blood. The receptors come from a woman aged 18-29 years with stable Graves' hyperthyroidism.

This clonotype occurred many times. The CDR3 loop is CATSDYASGQETQYF. CDR3 nucleotides: TGTGCCACCAGTGATTACGCTAGCGGACAAGAGACCCAGTACTTC. J is TRBJ2-5 and V is TRBV24-1, with TRBD2 identical over 7 bases. J lost 2 bases, V lost 2 bases, and 4 bases had no gene match. The CDR3 contains 15 residues. Per germline, CDR1 KGHDR and CDR2 SFDVKD.

This clonotype was recorded at least ten times. This sequence joins TRBV27 and TRBJ1-6; no clear D. The CDR3 covers 13 residues. Per germline, CDR1 MNHEY and CDR2 SMNVEV (reference sequence). V was trimmed by 4 bases and J by 7 bases, leaving 8 bases between them. The CDR3 region has the DNA TGTGCCAGCAGTTGGTACAGCAATTCACCCCTCCACTTT. Its translation is CASSWYSNSPLHF.

Ten or more counts support this clonotype. This rearrangement joins TRBV11-2 to TRBJ2-5, with 10 bases lining up with TRBD2. The CDR3 has 18 residues. Looked up from germline, CDR1 is SGHAT and CDR2 is FQNNGV. The J segment lost 2 bases and the V segment lost 5 bases, leaving 14 bases of the junction unmatched. This CDR3 reads CASSLLGGASGRQETQYF. DNA of the CDR3: TGTGCCAGCAGCCTCCTGGGTGGGGCTAGCGGGAGACAAGAGACCCAGTACTTC.

The J gene is TRBJ2-2, the V gene TRBV5-4, with D possibly being TRBD1 (5 bases). Germline CDR1 is SGHNT and CDR2 is YYREEE (reference sequence). V lost 5 bases and J lost 0, with 11 bases in between. CDR3 length equals 15 residues. The CDR3 DNA sequence: TGTGCCAGCAGTCAGACAGCTACGAACACCGGGGAGCTGTTTTTT. Translation: CASSQTATNTGELFF.

Concerning this clonotype itself: The junction departs from germline at one end; a sequencing error may be responsible. V gene TRBV7-2 combines with J gene TRBJ2-5; D remains ambiguous. The CDR3 runs 14 residues. Germline V CDR1 and CDR2: SGHTA, FQGNSA. The CDR3 DNA sequence: TGTGCCAGCAGCTTAGATCCAGGCCAAGAGAGCCAGTACTTC. The encoded protein is CASSLDPGQESQYF. The variable domain in full, completed from reference TRBV7-2 and TRBJ2-5, reads GAGVSQSPSNKVTEKGKDVELRCDPISGHTALYWYRQSLGQGLEFLIYFQGNSAPDKSGLPSDRFSAERTGGSVSTLTIQRTQQEDSAVYLCASSLDPGQESQYFGPGTRLLVL.

Turning to this clonotype: The conserved closing phenylalanine or tryptophan is absent in this CDR3, likely reflecting a read error. It is unclear where the CDR3 begins or ends on the DNA, so no DNA is shown, and the CDR3 is as TCRdb lists it. The chain couples TRBV7-8 to TRBJ1-5; the table's D gene call, TRBD1, was not cross checked with the DNA. Germline V gene data show CDR1 as SGHVS and CDR2 as FQNEAQ. The CDR3 sequence runs 14 residues, both termini included. The CDR3 loop reads CASSSIGIRERRHY.

A word on this clonotype: The CDR3 does not close with the conserved phenylalanine or tryptophan, likely indicating a read error. Because the CDR3's place on the DNA is in doubt, the DNA is left out and the CDR3 is given as listed by TCRdb. V is TRBV7-2 and J is TRBJ1-2. The CDR3 totals 13 residues, both ends included. From germline, CDR1 is SGHTA and CDR2 FQGNSA. This CDR3 reads CASSQWSLYGHTV.

This clonotype was seen many times. The chain links TRBV20-1 to TRBJ2-5; D is possibly TRBD1 or TRBD2 (5 bases each). V shed 5 bases and J shed 11 bases, with 15 bases lying between them. CDR1 DFQATT and CDR2 SNEGSKA come from the germline V gene (reference sequence). The CDR3 has 11 residues. The CDR3 nucleotides are TGCAGTGCTCAAACATGGGGGTCGCAGTACTTC. This translates into CSAQTWGSQYF.

This clonotype was observed at least ten times. V gene TRBV6-2 or TRBV6-3 combines with J gene TRBJ2-3, with D unclear. CDR3 length: 13 amino acids. CDR1 is MNHEY, CDR2 SVGEGT, per germline. V lost 3 bases and J 3 bases, leaving 7 bases between the germline ends. The CDR3 sequence is CASSYLRTDTQYF. CDR3 coding DNA: TGTGCCAGCAGTTATCTCCGAACAGATACGCAGTATTTT.